One and the same sample provided the 21 T cell receptor beta chains below, sequenced in a study of blood T cell repertoires in COVID-19. Profiled with immunoSEQ multiplex PCR; TCRdb holds only in-frame clones, not every one. Here the sample spans almost 500,000 clones, about 85% being singletons. The sequencing input was PBMCs or T cells enriched from blood (not recorded which). These receptors were taken from a woman in her sixties who had recovered from COVID-19.

This chain connects TRBV7-6 to TRBJ1-3; maybe TRBD1 (6 bases). Germline CDR1 and CDR2: SGHVS and FNYEAQ. This CDR3 has 16 residues. The V end lost 5 bases, the J end lost 3 bases, and 17 bases lay between the germline ends. The CDR3 sequence is CASSPRLGAFGNTIYF. The CDR3 DNA follows: TGTGCCAGCAGCCCACGCTTGGGGGCTTTTGGAAACACCATATATTTT.

The chain couples TRBV2 to TRBJ1-1; D perhaps matches TRBD1 (6 bases). This CDR3 contains 13 residues. CDR1 SNHLY and CDR2 FYNNEI come from the germline V gene. V lost 2 bases to trimming and J lost 7 bases, with 11 bases between them. The DNA for the CDR3 is TGTGCCAGCAGTGAACGACAGGTCGGTGAAGCTTTCTTT. Protein sequence: CASSERQVGEAFF.

The chain carries TRBV6-4 and TRBJ2-2, with 7 bases aligning to TRBD1. V shed 6 bases, J shed 6 bases, and the junction held 4 bases outside the gene matches. The germline gives CDR1 MRHNA, CDR2 SNTAGT. This CDR3 contains 13 residues. DNA of the CDR3: TGTGCCAGCAGCAGCGACAGGGCCGGGGAGCTGTTTTTT. Translation: CASSSDRAGELFF.

The chain carries TRBV23-1 and TRBJ2-2, with 8 bases that match TRBD1. TRBV23-1 is known as an ORF, though its function is uncertain. The junction had 5 bases not matched to a gene; V was cut back by 2 bases and J by 6 bases. This CDR3 has 15 residues. The CDR3 DNA follows: TGCGCCAGCAGTCAAGTGACAGGGGTTGCCGGGGAGCTGTTTTTT. This sequence encodes CASSQVTGVAGELFF.

The chain has TRBV19 and TRBJ1-5; possibly TRBD1 for D (5 bases). Germline V gene lookup returns CDR1 LNHDA and CDR2 SQIVND (reference sequence). There are 16 residues in the CDR3. V lost 6 bases and J lost 0, with 15 bases in between. The CDR3 region has the DNA TGTGCCAGTAGGTGGGCGGGGGGGACTAGCAATCAGCCCCAGCATTTT. Its protein is CASRWAGGTSNQPQHF.

V usage is TRBV5-8 and J usage is TRBJ2-7, with D perhaps matching TRBD2 (5 bases). This CDR3 is built from 14 residues. V lost 5 bases, J lost 3 bases, and 15 bases lay in between. Germline CDR1 is SGHTS and CDR2 is YDEGEE. CDR3 amino acids: CASSFGISIYEQYF. The CDR3 nucleotides read TGTGCCAGCAGTTTCGGGATTTCGATCTACGAGCAGTACTTC.

The J gene is TRBJ1-2, the V gene TRBV3-1 (or the pseudogene TRBV3-2); D uncertain. The germline V and J ends were trimmed by 1 base and 6 bases, with 12 bases remaining between them. Germline CDR1 LGHDT, CDR2 YNNKEL (reference sequence). This CDR3 region has 14 residues. The CDR3 protein is CASSQVSDRDGYTF. As DNA, the CDR3 is TGTGCCAGCAGCCAAGTTTCCGATAGAGATGGCTACACCTTC.

Here the CDR3 DNA reads TGTGCCAGCAGCTGGAGGGGACCCGGCACAGATACGCAGTATTTT. Encoded protein: CASSWRGPGTDTQYF. The V and J genes are TRBV5-4 and TRBJ2-3; tentatively, D is TRBD2 (6 bases). V lost 3 bases, J lost 1 base, and 12 bases lay in between. This CDR3 has 15 residues. In germline, CDR1 is SGHNT, CDR2 YYREEE (reference sequence).

The V gene is TRBV19, the J gene TRBJ1-5; D call uncertain. The CDR3 totals 13 residues. V was pared by 3 bases and J by 0 bases, with 3 bases between. Germline V lookup: CDR1 LNHDA, CDR2 SQIVND (reference sequence). CDR3 DNA: TGTGCCAGTAGTATGGCTAGCAATCAGCCCCAGCATTTT. Its translation is CASSMASNQPQHF. The full variable domain, rest sourced from reference TRBV19 and TRBJ1-5, is DGGITQSPKYLFRKEGQNVTLSCEQNLNHDAMYWYRQDPGQGLRLIYYSQIVNDFQKGDIAEGYSVSREKKESFPLTVTSAQKNPTAFYLCASSMASNQPQHFGDGTRLSIL.

The chain recombines TRBV7-2 with TRBJ1-5, with D tentatively TRBD1 (5 bases). The V end lost 2 bases, the J end lost 6 bases, and 14 bases lay between the germline ends. Germline loops: CDR1 SGHTA, CDR2 FQGNSA. The CDR3 spans 15 residues. CDR3 in amino acids: CASSLTGGNGQPQHF. As DNA, the CDR3 is TGTGCCAGCAGCTTAACAGGAGGGAACGGTCAGCCCCAGCATTTT.

This clone is a singleton in its sample. The CDR3 loop reads CASSLGQAAGELFF. The CDR3 DNA reads TGTGCCAGCAGCCTGGGACAGGCGGCCGGGGAGCTGTTTTTT. The genes are TRBV5-8 and TRBJ2-2; 8 nucleotides line up with TRBD1. Germline V CDR1 and CDR2: SGHTS, YDEGEE. The CDR3 loop spans 14 amino acids. V shed 4 bases, J shed 6 bases, and the junction held 5 bases outside the gene matches. The variable domain in full, with the rest retrieved from reference TRBV5-8 and TRBJ2-2, is EAGVTQSPTHLIKTRGQQATLRCSPISGHTSVYWYQQALGLGLQFLLWYDEGEERNRGNFPPRFSGRQFPNYSSELNVNALELEDSALYLCASSLGQAAGELFFGEGSRLTVL.

In nucleotides, the CDR3 is TGTGCCAGCAGCGACAGGGCGGCGAAGCCCCAGCATTTT. It codes for CASSDRAAKPQHF. The chain recombines TRBV3-1 (or the pseudogene TRBV3-2) with TRBJ1-5; 7 positions match TRBD1. The CDR3 loop spans 13 amino acids. Germline V gene lookup returns CDR1 LGHDT and CDR2 YNNKEL (reference sequence). Trimming took 5 bases from V and 8 from J; bases not matched to a gene: 6.

The chain joins TRBV6-5 to TRBJ1-6; D is perhaps TRBD1 (6 bases). V lost 6 bases and J lost 5, with 14 bases in between. The CDR3 is 15 residues long. The germline CDR1 and CDR2 sequences are MNHEY and SVGAGI. This chain's CDR3 is CASSTQGRDNSPLHF. The CDR3, as DNA: TGTGCCAGCAGCACACAGGGCAGGGATAATTCACCCCTCCACTTT.

This chain connects TRBV13 to TRBJ2-7; 7 bases are a match to TRBD1. The V segment lost 6 bases and the J segment 5 bases; nucleotides outside the gene matches: 7. CDR1 PRHDT and CDR2 FYEKMQ come from the germline V gene (reference sequence). This CDR3 contains 13 residues. The CDR3 nucleotides are TGTGCCAGCAGAATACAGGGGATCGACGAGCAGTACTTC. This encodes CASRIQGIDEQYF. The full variable domain, its missing parts supplied by reference TRBV13 and TRBJ2-7, is AAGVIQSPRHLIKEKRETATLKCYPIPRHDTVYWYQQGPGQDPQFLISFYEKMQSDKGSIPDRFSAQQFSDYHSELNMSSLELGDSALYFCASRIQGIDEQYFGPGTRLTVT.

This chain connects TRBV19 to TRBJ2-4, with D tentatively TRBD1 (6 bases). Germline V gene lookup returns CDR1 LNHDA and CDR2 SQIVND (reference sequence). Trimming removed 6 bases from V and 0 bases from J, with 12 bases in between. This CDR3 region has 15 residues. The CDR3 nucleotides are TGTGCCAGTAGCTCAACAGGGCTAGCCAAAAACATTCAGTACTTC. It is translated as CASSSTGLAKNIQYF.

As concerns this clone: The same CDR3 is also encoded by other DNA sequences in this sample. The J gene is TRBJ2-1, the V gene TRBV18; 9 bases match TRBD1. Unmatched junction bases numbered 1, after V lost 3 bases and J lost 1 base. This CDR3 is built from 15 residues. Germline V lookup: CDR1 KGHSH, CDR2 LQKENI. The CDR3 loop reads CASSPGQGSYNEQFF. The CDR3 DNA reads TGTGCCAGCTCACCGGGACAGGGATCCTACAATGAGCAGTTCTTC.

This clone was recorded once. The chain is built from TRBV2 and TRBJ2-1, with 7 positions matching TRBD2. The V gene end was trimmed by 6 bases and the J gene end by 3 bases; junction bases not matched to a gene: 11. Germline CDR1 and CDR2: SNHLY and FYNNEI. The CDR3 loop spans 16 amino acids. DNA of the CDR3: TGTGCCAGCAGCCCCGGGGAGGGAAGGAACTACAATGAGCAGTTCTTC. Its protein product is CASSPGEGRNYNEQFF.

The CDR3 here is CASSLAGTGRGYTF. CDR3 nucleotides: TGCGCCAGCAGCTTGGCCGGGACAGGGCGCGGCTACACCTTC. This rearrangement joins TRBV5-1 to TRBJ1-2, with 9 nucleotides matching TRBD1. CDR3 length: 14 residues. Per germline, CDR1 SGHRS and CDR2 YFSETQ. Losses at the gene ends were 0 bases for V and 8 bases for J; bases not matched to a gene: 5.

The J gene is TRBJ2-7, the V gene TRBV5-1, with 7 bases identical to TRBD1. The CDR3 runs 13 residues. CDR1 and CDR2 from the germline V gene are SGHRS and YFSETQ. V trimming: 4 bases; J trimming: 3 bases; junction bases outside the gene matches: 4. The CDR3 coding sequence is TGCGCCAGCAGCCCTGCAGGGGGCTACGAGCAGTACTTC. It is translated as CASSPAGGYEQYF.

The chain carries TRBV2 and TRBJ2-1, with D possibly TRBD2 on 5 matching bases. The germline V and J ends were trimmed by 6 bases and 9 bases, with 9 bases remaining between them. CDR3 length: 11 residues. From germline, CDR1 is SNHLY and CDR2 FYNNEI. CDR3 in DNA: TGTGCCAGCAGCCCAGAGGGTGAGCAGTTCTTC. It codes for CASSPEGEQFF.

V usage is TRBV9 and J usage is TRBJ2-5, with 11 positions matching TRBD2. The CDR3 covers 16 residues. Germline lookup yields CDR1 SGDLS and CDR2 YYNGEE. After removal of 0 bases from V and 5 bases from J, the junction contained 6 bases not matched to a gene. The CDR3 region has the DNA TGTGCCAGCAGCGTAGGGTCTAGCGGGGGGAAGGAGACCCAGTACTTC. As protein: CASSVGSSGGKETQYF.